This T cell receptor (beta chain) stems from a study of CD8 T cells in Susac syndrome. Each multiple sclerosis control was a treatment-naive patient with relapsing-remitting disease that was either stable or active. The junction had 2 bases not matched to a gene; V was cut back by 9 bases and J by 3 bases. Looked up from germline, CDR1 is LNHDA and CDR2 is SQIVND (reference sequence). The CDR3 extends over 12 amino acids. The RNA input was 0.5 to 1 ug, and it was reverse transcribed with random hexamers. By means of immunoSEQ multiplex PCR, TCR beta CDR3 spanning 54 Vbeta and 13 Jbeta underwent amplification. TCRdb re-derived calls from the immunoSEQ multiplex PCR reads in MiXCR, one entry per CDR3 protein. Of over 200,000 distinct CDR3 sequences in the sample, approximately 95% were seen once.

Sequenced input: CD4+ T cells from PBMCs. The sequence derives from a human donor with multiple sclerosis. The chain links TRBV19 to TRBJ1-1; 9 bases agree with TRBD1. The CDR3 nucleotides are TGTGCCAGCGGGGACAGGGACACTGAAGCTTTCTTT. Its protein is CASGDRDTEAFF. The variable domain in full, completed from reference TRBV19 and TRBJ1-1, reads DGGITQSPKYLFRKEGQNVTLSCEQNLNHDAMYWYRQDPGQGLRLIYYSQIVNDFQKGDIAEGYSVSREKKESFPLTVTSAQKNPTAFYLCASGDRDTEAFFGQGTRLTVV.